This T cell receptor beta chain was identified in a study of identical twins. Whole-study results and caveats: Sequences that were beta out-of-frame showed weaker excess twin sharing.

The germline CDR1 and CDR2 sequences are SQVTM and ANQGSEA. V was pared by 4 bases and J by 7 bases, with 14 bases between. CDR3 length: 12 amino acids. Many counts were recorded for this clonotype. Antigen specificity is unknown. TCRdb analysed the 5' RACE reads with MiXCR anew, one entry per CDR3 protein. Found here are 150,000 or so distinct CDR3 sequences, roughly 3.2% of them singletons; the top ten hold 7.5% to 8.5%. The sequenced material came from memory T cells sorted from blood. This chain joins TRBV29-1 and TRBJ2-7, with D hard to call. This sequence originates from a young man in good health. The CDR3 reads CSVAAAAREQYF. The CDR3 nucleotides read TGCAGCGTTGCGGCGGCGGCGCGGGAGCAGTACTTC.